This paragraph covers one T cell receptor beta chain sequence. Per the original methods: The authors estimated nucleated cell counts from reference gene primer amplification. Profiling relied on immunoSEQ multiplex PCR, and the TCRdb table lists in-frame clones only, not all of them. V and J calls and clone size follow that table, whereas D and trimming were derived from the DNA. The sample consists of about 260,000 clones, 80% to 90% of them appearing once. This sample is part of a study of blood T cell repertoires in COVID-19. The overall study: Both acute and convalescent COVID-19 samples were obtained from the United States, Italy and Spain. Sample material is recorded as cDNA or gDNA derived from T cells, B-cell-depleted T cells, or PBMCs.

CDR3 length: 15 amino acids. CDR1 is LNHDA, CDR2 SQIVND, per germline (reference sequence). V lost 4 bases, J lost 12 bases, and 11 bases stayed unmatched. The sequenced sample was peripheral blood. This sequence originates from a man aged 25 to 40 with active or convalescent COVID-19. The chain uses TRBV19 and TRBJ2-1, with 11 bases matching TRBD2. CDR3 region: CASSRSTSGVGGQFF. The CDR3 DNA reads TGTGCCAGTAGTAGGTCGACTAGCGGGGTAGGCGGGCAGTTCTTC.